Reported below is one TCR beta chain. Antigen specificity is unknown. Other nucleotide sequences in the sample specify the same CDR3. Clones were sequenced by immunoSEQ multiplex PCR, and TCRdb holds only the in-frame ones, with some missing. The sample carries 65,000 to 80,000 clones, about 86% recorded once. The data belong to a study of radiation and T cells in renal cell carcinoma. General study results and limits: Top tumor clonotypes rose in blood 2 weeks post-radiation, then contracted.

The time point denotes: blood 2 weeks post-SBRT. Treatment in this sample: 15 Gy SBRT to primary tumor, nephrectomy 4 weeks later. Serial blood draws occurred at baseline and 2 and 4 weeks post-SBRT. Clear cell pathology was present in this patient's renal cell carcinoma. Germline CDR1 is SGDLS and CDR2 is YYNGEE. V lost 0 bases, J lost 4 bases, and 14 bases lay in between. The CDR3 sequence is 16 residues long. The sequence came from a woman aged 50 to 60 with renal cell carcinoma. Sequenced material: blood, taken from a patient whose treatment included radiotherapy and nephrectomy. The chain joins TRBV9 to TRBJ1-5; possible D gene TRBD1, 5 bases. CDR3 coding DNA: TGTGCCAGCAGCGTAGGAGGCAGGGAGGAGAATCAGCCCCAGCATTTT. Its translation: CASSVGGREENQPQHF.